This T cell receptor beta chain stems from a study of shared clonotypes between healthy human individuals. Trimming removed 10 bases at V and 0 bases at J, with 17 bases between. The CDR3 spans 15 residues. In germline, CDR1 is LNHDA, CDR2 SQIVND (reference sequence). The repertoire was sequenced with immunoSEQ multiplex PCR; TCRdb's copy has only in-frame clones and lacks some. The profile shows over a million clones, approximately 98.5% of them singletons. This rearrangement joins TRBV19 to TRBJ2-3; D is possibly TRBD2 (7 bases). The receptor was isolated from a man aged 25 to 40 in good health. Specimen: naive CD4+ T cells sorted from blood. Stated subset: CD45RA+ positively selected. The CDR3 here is CATRGAGRSTDTQYF. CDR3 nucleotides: TGTGCCACTCGGGGGGCGGGACGAAGCACAGATACGCAGTATTTT.